This entry concerns a single T cell receptor beta chain. Germline V lookup: CDR1 LGHDT, CDR2 YNNKEL (reference sequence). The CDR3 loop spans 14 amino acids. The V gene lost 0 bases and the J gene lost 6 bases, with 10 bases spanning the gap. The sample is drawn from a study of control samples from healthy donors and cancer patients. Using immunoSEQ multiplex PCR, the repertoire was profiled, and TCRdb retains in-frame clones only, with some absent. The sample has fewer than 100,000 clones; roughly 88% are singletons. The sequenced material came from blood. The sequence came from a woman aged 45-65 years in good health. The chain employs TRBV3-1 (or the pseudogene TRBV3-2) and TRBJ2-3; D is undetermined. The CDR3 loop reads CASSQERSLDTQYF. The CDR3 DNA sequence: TGTGCCAGCAGCCAAGAGAGGTCCTTGGATACGCAGTATTTT.